This T cell receptor (beta chain) was profiled in a study of response to subunit inactivated influenza vaccine (dated by TCRdb to 2017 to 2018). In the study overall: Deep quantitative T cell receptor repertoire profiling was used in the study to track responses to a trivalent subunit inactivated influenza vaccine. Overall study outcomes, separate from this receptor: It was suggested by the authors that each seasonal influenza vaccination may recruit only a limited number of new T cells.

Remarks on this clonotype: Its target antigen remains unknown. Base quality data are lacking; no much larger clone is found one base away.

Library creation used RT-PCR. Sequenced on an Illumina HiSeq 2500. The public reads were reanalyzed by TCRdb: fastp trimming at Q25, MiXCR alignment, in-frame beta chains only. Each entry is one CDR3 protein sequence, shown with its most common DNA and genes. This sample comprises about 800,000 distinct CDR3 sequences, 21% of them detected only once. The ten largest clones capture 9.5% to 13% of the sample. The CDR3 starts with the cysteine, ends with the phenylalanine, and has 16 residues. Only the CDR3 DNA stays, 48 bases, in frame from base 1. V lost 2 bases and J lost 4 bases, and the count of bases not matched to a germline gene is 9. The germline V gene (reference sequence) specifies SGHKS as CDR1 and YYEKEE as CDR2.

Sequencing used PBMCs from blood, obtained approximately 5 days after vaccination. The origin of this receptor is a man aged 45-60 years who received an inactivated influenza vaccine. Donor details come from another sample of the same person, matched by shared clones. The chain is encoded by TRBV5-5 joined to TRBJ2-1; TRBD1 agrees with 7 junctional bases. The DNA is as follows: TGTGCCAGCAGCTTTAGGACAGGAGTTACTTACAATGAGCAGTTCTTC. It codes for CASSFRTGVTYNEQFF.